This T cell receptor (beta chain) was identified in a study of T-cell memory formation after mild COVID-19. Background on the study: TCR clusters largely stayed donor specific. Overall study results and limits: Clones contracting across day 15 to 85 had a balanced CD4/CD8 profile; later expanding clones leaned CD4+. Prior to infection, memory already included some responding clones, suggesting cross-reactive memory joined.

Employing constant-segment primers, 5'RACE generated TCR alpha and TCR beta cDNA libraries bearing sample barcodes and UMIs. TCRdb re-analysed the 5' RACE reads in MiXCR, keeping a single row per CDR3 protein. The table has about 260,000 distinct CDR3 sequences, 16% seen once; the top ten hold roughly 23%. This clonotype has only a few counts. Antigen: not known. Germline assignment: CDR1 LGHNA and CDR2 YSLEER. The CDR3 extends over 15 amino acids. V gave up 4 bases and J gave up 5 bases, with 14 bases separating them. The clonotype originates from a young man who had mild COVID-19 (a few samples of this study predate the infection). Cell type and time point are not known. This chain links TRBV4-3 with TRBJ1-4; perhaps TRBD1 as D (5 bases). Material for sequencing was PBMCs or a T cell subset sorted from them (not recorded which). The DNA for the CDR3 is TGCGCCAGCAGCCCCCGTCCGGGACTGAATGAAAAACTGTTTTTT. This translates into CASSPRPGLNEKLFF.